This is a list of T cell receptor beta chains from one sample in a study of OX40 agonist ivuxolimab in advanced cancers. Libraries were prepared by immunoSEQ multiplex PCR; TCRdb keeps only in-frame clonotypes and omits some of them. The data contain about 84,000 clones, roughly 84% of them singletons. Sequencing used CD4+ or CD8+ T cells sorted from blood, obtained in a trial of the OX40 agonist ivuxolimab. The receptors were sampled from an adult with an advanced solid tumor such as melanoma, head and neck, liver or kidney cancer. Both conserved end residues are part of each CDR3. Fields, in order: J gene, V gene, D gene, clone size, CDR3 DNA, CDR3 protein. D genes are given only for firm matches. Not all rows give a size; the values are once, few, many and, for expanded clones, a class.

j_call: TRBJ2-1
v_call: TRBV7-3
d_call: .
clone_size: .
cdr3_nt: TGTGCCAGCAGCTTTACCACCGGGACCACCTACAATGAGCAGTTCTTC
cdr3_aa: CASSFTTGTTYNEQFF

j_call: TRBJ2-5
v_call: TRBV2
d_call: .
clone_size: .
cdr3_nt: TGTGCCAGCAGTCTGCGACAGATCCAAGAGACCCAGTACTTC
cdr3_aa: CASSLRQIQETQYF

j_call: TRBJ2-3
v_call: TRBV18
d_call: .
clone_size: once
cdr3_nt: TGTGCCAGCTCACCCCAACGGCCAGGGGAAACAGATACGCAGTATTTT
cdr3_aa: CASSPQRPGETDTQYF

j_call: TRBJ2-3
v_call: TRBV5-1
d_call: TRBD1
clone_size: .
cdr3_nt: TGCGCCAGCAGACCGACGACAGGGACGCTTTATACGCAGTATTTT
cdr3_aa: CASRPTTGTLYTQYF

j_call: TRBJ2-1
v_call: TRBV7-9
d_call: .
clone_size: .
cdr3_nt: TGTGCCAGCAGCTTAGGGCAGGGTGGCCCTTACAATGAGCAGTTCTTC
cdr3_aa: CASSLGQGGPYNEQFF

j_call: TRBJ2-2
v_call: TRBV7-6
d_call: .
clone_size: few
cdr3_nt: TGTGCCAGCAGCCGCGTAAATCTAGCCGGGGAGCTGTTTTTT
cdr3_aa: CASSRVNLAGELFF

j_call: TRBJ1-1
v_call: TRBV7-9
d_call: TRBD1
clone_size: .
cdr3_nt: TGTGCCAGCCGTCCGGGACAGGGACCCACTGAAGCTTTCTTT
cdr3_aa: CASRPGQGPTEAFF

j_call: TRBJ1-1
v_call: TRBV6-5
d_call: TRBD1
clone_size: .
cdr3_nt: TGTGCCAGCAGCAAATCGCCGGGACAGGGGTTTGAAGCTTTCTTT
cdr3_aa: CASSKSPGQGFEAFF

j_call: TRBJ1-1
v_call: TRBV18
d_call: .
clone_size: .
cdr3_nt: TGTGCCAGCTCACCCAGGGCGCTCACCTCTGAAGCTTTCTTT
cdr3_aa: CASSPRALTSEAFF

j_call: TRBJ2-5
v_call: TRBV19
d_call: .
clone_size: .
cdr3_nt: TGTGCCAGTGGCAGGTTGGGGGAAGAGACCCAGTACTTC
cdr3_aa: CASGRLGEETQYF

j_call: TRBJ2-5
v_call: TRBV9
d_call: .
clone_size: .
cdr3_nt: TGTGCCAGCAGCGCCCACGTGGGGGTTGGGGAGACCCAGTACTTC
cdr3_aa: CASSAHVGVGETQYF

j_call: TRBJ1-1
v_call: TRBV2
d_call: .
clone_size: few
cdr3_nt: TGTGCCAGCATCTATAACACTGAAGCTTTCTTT
cdr3_aa: CASIYNTEAFF

j_call: TRBJ2-7
v_call: TRBV7-8
d_call: .
clone_size: .
cdr3_nt: TGTGCCAGCAGCTTAGCGTGGGCCGGGGGGCCAGATTCCTACGAGCAGTACTTC
cdr3_aa: CASSLAWAGGPDSYEQYF

j_call: TRBJ2-7
v_call: TRBV6-5
d_call: TRBD1
clone_size: .
cdr3_nt: TGTGCCAGCAGCCAGGGACAGTACGAGCAGTACTTC
cdr3_aa: CASSQGQYEQYF

j_call: TRBJ2-2
v_call: TRBV5-8
d_call: TRBD2
clone_size: .
cdr3_nt: TGTGCCAGCAGCTTGGCGAGCGGGGCGCCGAACGGGGAGCTGTTTTTT
cdr3_aa: CASSLASGAPNGELFF

j_call: TRBJ2-1
v_call: TRBV10-3
d_call: TRBD2
clone_size: .
cdr3_nt: TGTGCCATCAGTCCAGCGGGGGCGTACAATGAGCAGTTCTTC
cdr3_aa: CAISPAGAYNEQFF

j_call: TRBJ1-1
v_call: TRBV28
d_call: TRBD1
clone_size: .
cdr3_nt: TGTGCCACGGGGCGACAGGGGGCAGGGAGCACTGAAGCTTTCTTT
cdr3_aa: CATGRQGAGSTEAFF

j_call: TRBJ1-6
v_call: TRBV11-2
d_call: .
clone_size: .
cdr3_nt: TGTGCCAGCAGCTTAGTTTCCCCAACGCGGACCTATAATTCACCCCTCCACTTT
cdr3_aa: CASSLVSPTRTYNSPLHF

j_call: TRBJ1-1
v_call: TRBV27
d_call: .
clone_size: .
cdr3_nt: TGTGCCAGCAGTTTATGGGGGGGTCGGCCCATCACTGAAGCTTTCTTT
cdr3_aa: CASSLWGGRPITEAFF

j_call: TRBJ2-3
v_call: TRBV18
d_call: .
clone_size: .
cdr3_nt: TGTGCCAGCTCCTCTAGCACAGATACGCAGTATTTT
cdr3_aa: CASSSSTDTQYF

j_call: TRBJ1-1
v_call: TRBV28
d_call: .
clone_size: once
cdr3_nt: TGTGCCAGCAGTTTAAGGGGGAACACTGAAGCTTTCTTT
cdr3_aa: CASSLRGNTEAFF

j_call: TRBJ1-6
v_call: TRBV2
d_call: .
clone_size: .
cdr3_nt: TGTGCCAGCAGTGATAGATCACCCCTCCACTTT
cdr3_aa: CASSDRSPLHF

j_call: TRBJ1-3
v_call: TRBV7-2
d_call: .
clone_size: .
cdr3_nt: TGTGCCAGCAGCTTCGACACGGGTTCGGGGAACACCATATATTTT
cdr3_aa: CASSFDTGSGNTIYF

j_call: TRBJ2-1
v_call: TRBV25-1
d_call: TRBD2
clone_size: few
cdr3_nt: TGTGCCAGCAGTGAAGCAAGCGGGGGGACCCACAATGAGCAGTTCTTC
cdr3_aa: CASSEASGGTHNEQFF

j_call: TRBJ1-1
v_call: TRBV7-2
d_call: .
clone_size: .
cdr3_nt: TGTGCCAGCAGTAGACAGGCCACTGAAGCTTTCTTT
cdr3_aa: CASSRQATEAFF

j_call: TRBJ2-5
v_call: TRBV7-3
d_call: TRBD2
clone_size: .
cdr3_nt: TGTGCCAGCAGCTTAAAAGCGGGGGGGCCTACGGAGACCCAGTACTTC
cdr3_aa: CASSLKAGGPTETQYF

j_call: TRBJ1-1
v_call: TRBV5-1
d_call: .
clone_size: .
cdr3_nt: TGCGCCAGCAGCGGGCCAAACTTCATGAACACTGAAGCTTTCTTT
cdr3_aa: CASSGPNFMNTEAFF

j_call: TRBJ2-3
v_call: TRBV2
d_call: .
clone_size: once
cdr3_nt: TGTGCCAGCAGTGGGAGGACGGGGGGCACAGATACGCAGTATTTT
cdr3_aa: CASSGRTGGTDTQYF

j_call: TRBJ1-4
v_call: TRBV7-9
d_call: .
clone_size: .
cdr3_nt: TGTGCCAGCAGCTCCCGACAGGTTAATGAAAAACTGTTTTTT
cdr3_aa: CASSSRQVNEKLFF

j_call: TRBJ2-3
v_call: TRBV7-9
d_call: .
clone_size: .
cdr3_nt: TGTGCCAGCAGCGAAGACTTCGCCGCTAGCACAGATACGCAGTATTTT
cdr3_aa: CASSEDFAASTDTQYF

j_call: TRBJ1-4
v_call: TRBV7-9
d_call: TRBD1
clone_size: .
cdr3_nt: TGTGCCAGCAGGGCCGGGACAGGGACCGCAAGACTGTTTTTT
cdr3_aa: CASRAGTGTARLFF

j_call: TRBJ1-2
v_call: TRBV4-2
d_call: .
clone_size: .
cdr3_nt: TGTGCCAGCAGCCACCTTAATACGGGCTACACCTTC
cdr3_aa: CASSHLNTGYTF

j_call: TRBJ2-1
v_call: TRBV5-5
d_call: TRBD2
clone_size: .
cdr3_nt: TGTGCCAGCAGCTTGGAGGACCCTAGCGGGGGTCCGAGCTCCTACAATGAGCAGTTCTTC
cdr3_aa: CASSLEDPSGGPSSYNEQFF

j_call: TRBJ1-6
v_call: TRBV6-5
d_call: .
clone_size: .
cdr3_nt: TGTGCCAGCAGCCGGCAGGACGCCAATTCACCCCTCCACTTT
cdr3_aa: CASSRQDANSPLHF

j_call: TRBJ2-2
v_call: TRBV19
d_call: TRBD1
clone_size: .
cdr3_nt: TGTGCCACTACACGCGCAGGGGGCGTTAGCACCGGGGAGCTGTTTTTT
cdr3_aa: CATTRAGGVSTGELFF

j_call: TRBJ1-1
v_call: TRBV7-9
d_call: .
clone_size: .
cdr3_nt: TGTGCCAGCAGCTTATCGGGGGGAGCGAACACTGAAGCTTTCTTT
cdr3_aa: CASSLSGGANTEAFF

j_call: TRBJ1-2
v_call: TRBV28
d_call: .
clone_size: few
cdr3_nt: TGTGCCAGCAGTGACCAGGGAGTTGCTGGCTACACCTTC
cdr3_aa: CASSDQGVAGYTF

j_call: TRBJ1-2
v_call: TRBV13
d_call: TRBD1
clone_size: .
cdr3_nt: TGTGCCAGCAGCTCCCGGACAGGGGGGCCTATGGGCTACACCTTC
cdr3_aa: CASSSRTGGPMGYTF

j_call: TRBJ1-3
v_call: TRBV6-6
d_call: TRBD1
clone_size: .
cdr3_nt: TGTGCCAGCAAAACCGGGACAGAAGGAAACACCATATATTTT
cdr3_aa: CASKTGTEGNTIYF

j_call: TRBJ2-3
v_call: TRBV10-1
d_call: TRBD1
clone_size: .
cdr3_nt: TGCGCCAGCAGTGGGGCAGGGGGAGTTTCGGATACGCAGTATTTT
cdr3_aa: CASSGAGGVSDTQYF

j_call: TRBJ2-5
v_call: TRBV6-5
d_call: .
clone_size: .
cdr3_nt: TGTGCCAGCAGTCAAAACAGGCACCAAGAGACCCAGTACTTC
cdr3_aa: CASSQNRHQETQYF

j_call: TRBJ2-2
v_call: TRBV5-1
d_call: .
clone_size: .
cdr3_nt: TGCGCCAGCGGGGTTGAGGGGACCGGGGAGCTGTTTTTT
cdr3_aa: CASGVEGTGELFF

j_call: TRBJ2-1
v_call: TRBV5-1
d_call: .
clone_size: .
cdr3_nt: TGCGCCAGCAGTTTAGACGGCCCGGACAATGAGCAGTTCTTC
cdr3_aa: CASSLDGPDNEQFF

j_call: TRBJ1-5
v_call: TRBV5-1
d_call: .
clone_size: .
cdr3_nt: TGCGCCAGCAGCCAGGAGGGGGGCTCGGGCAATCAGCCCCAGCATTTT
cdr3_aa: CASSQEGGSGNQPQHF